This TCR beta chain was recovered during a study of T-cell reconstitution after alpha-beta-depleted transplantation in children. CDR1 and CDR2 from the germline V gene are MNHEY and SMNVEV (reference sequence). Trimming removed 8 bases from V and 7 bases from J, with 21 bases in between. This CDR3 comprises 14 residues. This clonotype was picked up many times. During its preparation, the TCRbeta library received unique molecular identifiers. Each CDR3 protein is one row after TCRdb ran MiXCR on the PCR reads. This table has 200,000 to 300,000 distinct CDR3 sequences, roughly 8.2% appearing once. This TCR was sampled from a male patient younger than 18 who had a stem cell transplant for acute lymphoblastic leukemia, so the T cells may come from the graft donor. The J gene is TRBJ2-7, the V gene TRBV27, with D perhaps TRBD1 or TRBD2 (5 bases each). Sequences were derived from PBMCs, mostly from graft donor cells, sampled 180 days after TCRalphabeta/CD19-depleted stem cell transplant. DNA of the CDR3: TGTGCCAGCTCAGGGAGCGGCCCCTCGTGGGAGCAGTACTTC. Translation gives CASSGSGPSWEQYF.